The clone carrying this T cell receptor beta chain came up a few times. The antigen is undetermined. This sample stems from a study of T cells after yellow fever vaccination. Study-wide findings and caveats: The study found a weaker secondary response that peaked faster, day 5 versus 15. Most primary-vaccination clones recurred post-booster (around 97% CD4, about 87% CD8).

Template switching by 5'RACE produced TCR cDNA, adding a universal primer site and UMIs. TCRdb re-called the 5' RACE reads with MiXCR, one entry per CDR3 protein. Altogether some 290,000 distinct CDR3 sequences are present, around 11% being singletons, with the ten largest covering less than 3.5%. The receptor's source is a man aged 18 to 35 who received the YFV17D yellow fever vaccine. Sequenced material: CD4+ T cells sorted from PBMCs, taken 45 days after the yellow fever booster vaccination.

CDR3 in amino acids: CSARTTIQETQYF. DNA for the CDR3: TGCAGTGCTAGAACTACCATTCAAGAGACCCAGTACTTC. The genes are TRBV20-1 and TRBJ2-5; no clear D. V lost 2 bases and J lost 2, with 9 bases in between. The length of the CDR3 is 13 residues. Germline V CDR1 and CDR2: DFQATT, SNEGSKA (reference sequence).